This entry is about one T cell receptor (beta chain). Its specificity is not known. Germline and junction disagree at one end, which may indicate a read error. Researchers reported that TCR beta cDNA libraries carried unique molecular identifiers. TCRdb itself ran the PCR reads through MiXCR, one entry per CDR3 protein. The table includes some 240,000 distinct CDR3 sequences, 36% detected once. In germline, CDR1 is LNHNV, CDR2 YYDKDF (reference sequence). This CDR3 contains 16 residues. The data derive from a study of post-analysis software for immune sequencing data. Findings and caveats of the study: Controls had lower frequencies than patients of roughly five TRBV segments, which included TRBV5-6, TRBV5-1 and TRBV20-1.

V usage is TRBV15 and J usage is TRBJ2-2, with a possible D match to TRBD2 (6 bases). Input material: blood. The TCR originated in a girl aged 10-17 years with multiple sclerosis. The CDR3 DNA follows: TGTACCACCAGCAGAGATAGGAGGGAGTCCCCCGGGGAGCTGTTTTTT. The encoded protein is CTTSRDRRESPGELFF.